This entry lists 23 T cell receptor beta chains sequenced from one sample in a study of yellow fever vaccine responses in identical twins. MiXCR was run by TCRdb on the RT-PCR reads, yielding one entry per CDR3 protein. The repertoire holds about 4,300 distinct CDR3 sequences, with nearly 90% as singletons. The source was T cells from blood (PBMCs), unsorted or a sorted subset (not recorded which), collected before or after yellow fever vaccination (not recorded which). Every receptor here comes from a woman younger than 35 who received the yellow fever vaccine.

The genes are TRBV6-2 or TRBV6-3 and TRBJ2-1, with TRBD2 matching 9 bases. CDR1 is MNHEY, CDR2 SVGEGT, per germline. V shed 4 bases, J shed 4 bases, and the junction held 5 bases outside the gene matches. CDR3 length: 15 amino acids. For the CDR3, the DNA is TGTGCCAGCAGTTTGGGCGGGAGGGATTACAATGAGCAGTTCTTC. This gives the protein CASSLGGRDYNEQFF.

V gene TRBV11-1 combines with J gene TRBJ2-1, with unresolved D. The CDR3 totals 12 residues. V was trimmed by 3 bases and J by 8 bases, leaving 8 bases between them. CDR1 is SGHAT, CDR2 FQDESV, per germline (reference sequence). The CDR3 DNA sequence: TGTGCCAGCAGCTTTGGAACAGATGAGCAGTTCTTC. Residues: CASSFGTDEQFF.

The chain has TRBV10-3 and TRBJ2-1; D is unclear. V lost 0 bases and J lost 6, with 3 bases in between. The length of the CDR3 is 12 residues. Germline values: CDR1 ENHRY, CDR2 SYGVKD. The CDR3, as DNA: TGTGCCATCAGTGAGTCTCGCAATGAGCAGTTCTTC. Translating it yields CAISESRNEQFF.

The rearrangement joins TRBV6-5 to TRBJ1-3; unclear D gene. V was shortened by 4 bases and J by 3 bases, with 13 bases between the two germline ends. Per the germline V gene, CDR1 is MNHEY and CDR2 is SVGAGI. The CDR3 consists of 15 residues. The CDR3 region is CASSSLQADGNTIYF. DNA for the CDR3: TGTGCCAGCAGTTCCCTTCAGGCGGATGGAAACACCATATATTTT.

V usage is TRBV9 and J usage is TRBJ2-7, with D hard to call. CDR3 length equals 14 residues. CDR1 and CDR2 from the germline V gene are SGDLS and YYNGEE. Trimming stripped 5 bases from V and 6 bases from J, with 18 bases between. CDR3 amino acids: CASSELVAEAEQYF. The CDR3 DNA reads TGTGCCAGCAGTGAGTTAGTGGCGGAAGCCGAGCAGTACTTC.

The table lists this clonotype with a count of one. This sequence joins TRBV6-2 or TRBV6-3 and TRBJ2-1; D possibly corresponds to TRBD2 (6 bases). The length of the CDR3 is 14 residues. CDR1 is MNHEY and CDR2 is SVGEGT in the germline V gene. The V end was cut by 0 bases, the J end by 12 bases, with 15 bases between. The CDR3 coding sequence is TGTGCCAGCAGTTACTCGAGCAATGGGGGAGGGCAGTTCTTC. Translation: CASSYSSNGGGQFF.

This chain joins TRBV5-1 and TRBJ2-3; 9 nucleotides match TRBD2. This CDR3 is 16 amino acids long. After removal of 1 base from V and 1 base from J, the junction contained 4 bases not matched to a gene. Germline V CDR1 and CDR2: SGHRS, YFSETQ. The CDR3 is CASSLLLAGRTDTQYF. CDR3 DNA sequence: TGCGCCAGCAGCTTGCTCCTAGCGGGACGCACAGATACGCAGTATTTT.

The rearrangement joins TRBV6-2 or TRBV6-3 to TRBJ2-7, with a possible D match to TRBD2 (5 bases). This CDR3 region has 20 residues. V dropped 2 bases and J dropped 6 bases, with 32 bases sitting between them. CDR1 and CDR2 from the germline V gene are MNHEY and SVGEGT. CDR3 in DNA: TGTGCCAGCAGTTACCCGGGTACTTCATTCACGCCAATGGGAGTCTCCGAGCAGTACTTC. This codes for CASSYPGTSFTPMGVSEQYF.

The rearrangement uses TRBV15 and TRBJ2-2; unclear D gene. The ends were cut back, 1 base at V and 2 bases at J, with 5 bases in the middle. The germline V gene has CDR1 LNHNV and CDR2 YYDKDF (reference sequence). This CDR3 contains 14 residues. CDR3 amino acids: CATSRGGNTGELFF. For the CDR3, the DNA is TGTGCCACCAGCAGAGGCGGAAACACCGGGGAGCTGTTTTTT.

The CDR3 DNA reads as TGTGCCACCAGCAGAGATCGCGGCAGCGGCCAGCCCCAGCATTTT. Its protein is CATSRDRGSGQPQHF. The chain recombines TRBV15 with TRBJ1-5; D is uncertain. V shed 0 bases and J shed 7 bases, with 13 bases lying between them. The CDR3 is 15 amino acids. CDR1 LNHNV and CDR2 YYDKDF come from the germline V gene (reference sequence).

The chain uses TRBV29-1 and TRBJ1-5; 9 bases fit TRBD1. The trim removed 5 bases at V and 7 bases at J, leaving 6 bases unmatched. The CDR3 is 13 amino acids. CDR1 and CDR2 (germline): SQVTM, ANQGSEA. The CDR3 reads CSVPGQGSQPQHF. The CDR3, as DNA: TGCAGCGTTCCGGGACAGGGATCACAGCCCCAGCATTTT.

V and J are TRBV7-3 and TRBJ2-3; D is unresolved. From germline, CDR1 is SGHTA and CDR2 FQGTGA. The germline V and J ends were trimmed by 2 bases and 4 bases, with 7 bases remaining between them. The CDR3 sequence is 13 residues long. CDR3 DNA sequence: TGTGCCAGCAGCTTACTCACCGCAGATACGCAGTATTTT. It yields the protein CASSLLTADTQYF.

This clonotype was counted once. This chain joins TRBV29-1 and TRBJ2-1; 10 bases map to TRBD1. CDR3 size: 12 residues. V was pared by 7 bases and J by 7 bases, with 4 bases of the junction left unmatched. The germline V gene encodes CDR1 SQVTM and CDR2 ANQGSEA. The CDR3 region is CSAGTGENEQFF. The CDR3 DNA follows: TGCAGCGCCGGGACAGGGGAAAATGAGCAGTTCTTC.

The sample holds one count of this clonotype. The chain couples TRBV29-1 to TRBJ2-7; D is perhaps TRBD1 (5 bases). CDR3 length: 12 residues. The V gene's germline CDR1 is SQVTM and CDR2 ANQGSEA. The CDR3 region has the DNA TGCAGTGTAAGGACATCCCCCTACGAGCAGTACTTC. It is translated as CSVRTSPYEQYF.

The V call is TRBV10-3, the J call TRBJ2-1; 9 nucleotides line up with TRBD2. With V trimmed by 2 bases and J by 10 bases, 0 bases remained unmatched. Germline V CDR1 and CDR2: ENHRY, SYGVKD. This CDR3 region has 12 residues. CDR3 bases: TGTGCCATCAGTGAGGGACTAGCGGAGCAGTTCTTC. It specifies CAISEGLAEQFF.

The chain joins TRBV29-1 to TRBJ2-7; 8 bases align to TRBD1. Germline trimming cut 7 bases from V and 7 bases from J; bases unmatched to any gene: 9. Germline CDR1 is SQVTM and CDR2 is ANQGSEA. The CDR3 runs to 12 residues. CDR3 in DNA: TGCAGCGCTCGGGGACAGGCAGTAGAGCAGTACTTC. It translates to CSARGQAVEQYF.

The rearrangement joins TRBV29-1 to TRBJ2-4; D perhaps matches TRBD1 (6 bases). V lost 7 bases, J lost 5 bases, and 9 bases lay in between. Germline lookup yields CDR1 SQVTM and CDR2 ANQGSEA. This CDR3 spans 11 amino acids. CDR3: CSARTENIQYF. In DNA form, the CDR3 reads TGCAGCGCCAGGACAGAAAACATTCAGTACTTC.

The chain employs TRBV7-9 and TRBJ2-2; D unclear. Looked up from germline, CDR1 is SEHNR and CDR2 is FQNEAQ (reference sequence). The V gene lost 0 bases and the J gene lost 7 bases, with 0 bases spanning the gap. The CDR3 runs 11 residues. CDR3 coding DNA: TGTGCCAGCAGCTTAGCCGGGGAGCTGTTTTTT. Protein: CASSLAGELFF.

The chain joins TRBV18 to TRBJ2-1; D call uncertain. Looked up from germline, CDR1 is KGHSH and CDR2 is LQKENI. V dropped 0 bases and J dropped 2 bases, with 11 bases sitting between them. The CDR3 totals 16 residues. The CDR3 sequence: CASSPPSAATYNEQFF. The CDR3 DNA reads as TGTGCCAGCTCACCACCGTCGGCAGCCACCTACAATGAGCAGTTCTTC.

V usage is TRBV4-1 and J usage is TRBJ2-2, with unresolved D. Trimming removed 2 bases from V and 6 bases from J, with 7 bases in between. This CDR3 has 13 residues. Germline loops: CDR1 MGHRA, CDR2 YSYEKL. This chain's CDR3 is CASSQRTPGELFF. CDR3 sequence (DNA): TGCGCCAGCAGCCAAAGGACGCCCGGGGAGCTGTTTTTT.

This chain uses TRBV23-1 with TRBJ2-1; 12 nucleotides line up with TRBD1. TRBV23-1 has ORF status, its function being uncertain. The CDR3 covers 20 residues. After removal of 6 bases from V and 1 base from J, the junction contained 16 bases not matched to a gene. The CDR3 region has the DNA TGCGCCAGCAGACCGAGCCCTCCGGGACAGGGGGCGAAGTCCTACAATGAGCAGTTCTTC. It is translated as CASRPSPPGQGAKSYNEQFF.

The rearrangement links TRBV11-2 to TRBJ1-2; D remains ambiguous. This CDR3 is built from 12 residues. V was cut by 5 bases and J by 7 bases, with 11 bases left in between. The germline CDR1 and CDR2 sequences are SGHAT and FQNNGV. CDR3 residues: CASSNTGFGYTF. CDR3 nucleotide sequence: TGTGCCAGCAGCAACACCGGGTTTGGCTACACCTTC. The full variable domain, in which reference TRBV11-2 and TRBJ1-2 provide the parts outside the CDR3, is EAGVAQSPRYKIIEKRQSVAFWCNPISGHATLYWYQQILGQGPKLLIQFQNNGVVDDSQLPKDRFSAERLKGVDSTLKIQPAKLEDSAVYLCASSNTGFGYTFGSGTRLTVV.

CDR3: CAVKGGSTYEQYF. DNA of the CDR3: TGTGCCGTGAAGGGCGGGAGTACTTACGAGCAGTACTTC. The chain has TRBV7-2 and TRBJ2-7, with 7 nucleotides matching TRBD2. CDR1 and CDR2 from the germline V gene are SGHTA and FQGNSA. The ends lost 11 bases at V and 4 bases at J; junction bases unmatched: 11. There are 13 residues in the CDR3.